This T cell receptor (beta chain) emerged from a study of cytomegalovirus exposure and HLA in healthy donors (dated by TCRdb to about 2017). General notes on the study: In an earlier analysis of 450 to 750 of the donors, 276 Gb of sequence data and some 100 million unique TCR beta sequences from roughly 200 million T cells were reported. A separate validation cohort of 100 to 150 different subjects was used in addition to the 666-subject first cohort. Genome-wide SNP genotypes for about 65% of the 666 donors were used in a later genetic analysis, which treated that subset as a discovery cohort. Typing coverage varied by locus: roughly 629-630 donors for A, B, C, DRB1 and DQB1; roughly 520 for DQA1; over 600 for DPA1; 400 to 480 for DPB1. Of the roughly 400 genotyped donors, approximately 81% were placed in the genetic ancestry cluster associated with self-reported Caucasian donors. An early release covering 500 to 750 HLA-typed donors comprised about 320 gigabases of sequencing data and 85 million to 100 million unique TCR sequences. In the later analysis, no new phenotypic data were used to find candidate immune exposures; instead, reliance was placed on TCR beta sequences and their occurrence across donors. The study aimed to test whether signatures of past pathogen exposure could be identified by cataloging public T cell receptors. Class I and class II HLA loci were covered by the typing at four-digit resolution. In a later analysis, previously published TCR beta repertoires from 600 to 850 donors were re-analyzed and high-resolution HLA genotyping was added so that TCR occurrence patterns could be studied. Across some 400 genotyped donors of the cohort, an average of approximately 220,000 unique TCR beta nucleotide sequences per donor were sequenced, and approximately 17% of those sequences were non-productive. To decide whether each TCR beta V gene segment behaved as functional or pseudogenic, an earlier analysis of some 600 of the donors relied on high-throughput TCR beta sequencing. To predict cytomegalovirus infection status, the study brought together high-throughput TCR immunosequencing, statistical association of individual TCRs with disease status, and machine learning. Donor age, sex, ethnicity and CMV serostatus were collected together with the repertoire data. Four or five DR-DQ haplotypes were handled as single units for association and clustering because linkage in the cohort was strong. The study profiled the T cell repertoires of about 720 subjects by immunosequencing and related them to cytomegalovirus serostatus. Every discovery cohort repertoire had been produced on one sequencing platform.

The V and J ends are trimmed by 1 base and 5 bases, leaving 27 bases between them. The CDR3 runs 18 residues from the cysteine to the phenylalanine. The only DNA kept is the CDR3, 54 bases in frame from the first base. The germline V gene (reference sequence) yields GTSNPN for CDR1 and SVGIG for CDR2. Worth noting for this clone: What this receptor recognizes is not known. Nothing much larger sits one base from this clone, and base qualities are not available.

The paper as a whole reports these results and caveats: In a later analysis, most CMV-associated TCR beta chains were found to appear HLA-restricted, with HLA associations seemingly driven largely by CMV exposure. The presence/absence analyses assumed that sequencing depth was roughly uniform across donors, and that assumption may not be true. A total of 150 to 200 TCR beta chains were listed by the study as associated with cytomegalovirus. A later genetic analysis associated a missense DCLRE1C variant with V-gene and J-gene trimming of TCR beta chains, and an independent cohort replicated the association. For the cohort, immune exposure information was limited to CMV serostatus. The authors suggested that the approach could potentially be extended to other disease states and immunological phenotypes. Three of the identified cytomegalovirus-associated TCR beta chains were confirmed in vitro to be specific for cytomegalovirus antigens. Because HLA typing was unavailable for some donors at each locus, only the typed subset was used in association tests. Because the 87-base-pair reads could not distinguish some IMGT-functional V segments, including TRBV6-2 and TRBV6-3, those segments were excluded. Linkage disequilibrium might explain the correlated functional status among segregating V segments, but an unknown experimental factor could not be ruled out. An earlier analysis of approximately 590 of the donors showed that most TCR beta V segments appeared in productive rearrangements either about 90% or about 30% of the time, which broadly matched IMGT annotations. In a later analysis, several top co-occurrence clusters were reported to appear linked to parvovirus B19, influenza, CMV and Epstein-Barr virus. Assigning TCR associations to individual alleles was difficult when HLA alleles, especially DR and DQ, strongly co-occurred. A further reported finding was that TCR beta sequences accurately predicted the HLA-A and HLA-B alleles for most subjects in the first cohort. A later genetic analysis reported fewer N-insertions in productive TCRs among donors in an Asian-associated ancestry cluster than the roughly 700-donor mean. Most TCR sequences were seen in very few donors, while some public TCRs were found in many individuals. In a later analysis, TCR association rates were found to vary across HLA loci, with the most associated TCRs seen for DRB1 alleles and the fewest for HLA-C alleles. The sequencing pipeline was judged likely to have produced a cluster of highly shared sequence variants as a technical artifact. In both the original and validation cohorts, the classifier was reported to diagnose cytomegalovirus status with high specificity and sensitivity. In this cohort, only TCR beta chains were sequenced, and detectable features were limited by the absence of alpha or paired-chain data. In a later analysis, HLA-associated TCR beta chains were found to be more clonally expanded and to have lower generation probabilities than equally common non-associated chains. The earlier analysis of 587 of the donors excluded roughly 17 rarely observed V segments, including chromosome 9 orphons, because counts were too low. A later analysis associated 16,951 TCR beta sequences with specific HLA alleles at a false discovery rate of 0.05.

Libraries were prepared through the immunoSEQ multiplex PCR assay. For the multiplex PCR, a mixture combining 60 forward primers for TCR Vbeta segments and 13 reverse primers for TCR Jbeta segments was used. The CDR3 region of rearranged TCR beta genes was amplified from genomic DNA by a multiplex PCR assay. On the Illumina HiSeq System, the amplified TCR beta libraries were sequenced as 87-base-pair reads. In the original analysis: In a later analysis, 80 million or so unique TCR beta chains were counted across the 500 to 700 repertoires, and approximately 9.9 million of these chains were shared by at least two donors. Raw reads were error-corrected and collapsed into unique sequences with a nearest-neighbor algorithm that merged closely related sequences to remove PCR and sequencing errors. To assign V, D and J gene segments, CDR3 sequences were aligned to IMGT reference sequences. For a sequence to be retained, a match of at least six nucleotides to both a V gene segment and a J gene segment was required. A rearrangement counted as productive if the CDR3 had no stop codons and remained in frame with V and J, and every other rearrangement counted as non-productive. Following IMGT convention, CDR3 was defined as the stretch from the second conserved V-encoded cysteine up to the conserved J-encoded phenylalanine. Sequences without an unambiguous match to a single V gene segment were excluded from the earlier analysis of approximately 600 of the donors. In an earlier analysis of approximately 590 of the donors, a V segment was called functional when productive rearrangements were above 56.7%, and segregating when the standard deviation between donors exceeded 5%. To diagnose cytomegalovirus status from the catalog of TCR beta chain sequences, a statistical classification framework was built. In a later analysis, TCR nucleotide sequences were compared against IMGT/GENE-DB human TR gene sequences so that V and J genes could be assigned. In a later analysis, CDR3 sequences and most-parsimonious VDJ recombination scenarios were assigned using the TCRdist pipeline. In a later analysis, every TCR beta chain was defined by the combination of its CDR3 amino acid sequence and its V-gene family, and reads without a unique V-gene family were dropped. In a later analysis, approximately 590 highly shared, low-generation-probability nucleotide sequences were removed to address suspected cross-contamination and a sequencing artifact. A later analysis calculated a clonal expansion index for each public chain from normalized within-repertoire ranks of inferred template counts. A later analysis computed generation probabilities with a VDJ recombination model fitted to out-of-frame rearrangements, and checked the results against IGoR. In a later analysis, hypergeometric tests were used to score TCR-TCR, TCR-HLA and TCR-CMV co-occurrence, with a repertoire-size bias correction applied to TCR pairs. To estimate false discovery rates, a later analysis permuted the HLA or CMV assignments 20 times. In a later analysis, co-occurring TCRs were grouped with DBSCAN, and TCRdist sequence similarity was added when clustering was performed within HLA-allele-positive subsets. Repertoires with fewer than 30,000 or more than 120,000 public chains were left out of co-occurrence clustering, as were about 5 repertoires with anomalous nucleotide sharing. In its TCRdb copy, this immuneACCESS table keeps in-frame sequences only and misses some clones. Where compared with another copy, unresolved V genes explain less than half of these, and the others have no known cause. V, J and clone size are taken as reported in that table, and D and trimming were inferred from the DNA itself. This sample is represented by about 200,000 clones; more than 9.5% of them were singletons. Together, the top ten hold under 10% of the sample.

The cohort was made up of around 720 healthy bone marrow donors. At the time of sampling, every cohort member was nominally healthy, though immune exposures that went unrecorded were likely present. The donor was CMV seropositive and belonged to the group of around 300 seropositive cohort members. A peripheral blood sample was collected from each donor, and TCR beta sequencing was performed on peripheral blood mononuclear cells. The Qiagen DNeasy Blood Extraction Kit was used to extract genomic DNA from the blood cell samples. The clonotype comes from a man in his forties or fifties in good health and CMV-seropositive. The V and J genes are TRBV30 and TRBJ2-7; the D segment could be TRBD1, given 6 matching bases. The sample was PBMCs. Read as DNA, the sequence is TGTGCCTGGAGTGGTCCCCGCTCACCACAGGGTCCCGGGCACGAGCAGTACTTC. Its amino acids are CAWSGPRSPQGPGHEQYF.